The 9 T cell receptor beta chains given below trace back to one sample, sequenced in a study of cytomegalovirus exposure and HLA in healthy donors. PCR was performed using 60 Vbeta and 13 Jbeta primers. Measured with immunoSEQ multiplex PCR; TCRdb has only the in-frame clones, and not every one. The sample table includes some 120,000 clones. The specimen was PBMCs. These receptors all come from a man between 18 and 35 years old in good health and CMV-seronegative.

The V and J genes are TRBV11-2 and TRBJ1-1; D possibly corresponds to TRBD1 (6 bases). Germline V lookup: CDR1 SGHAT, CDR2 FQNNGV. With 5 bases removed from V and 5 bases from J, the gap between germline ends came to 15 bases. This CDR3 comprises 14 residues. The CDR3 DNA follows: TGTGCCAGCAGCCGATTACAGGGCGGGACTGAAGCTTTCTTT. It yields the protein CASSRLQGGTEAFF.

The V call is TRBV6-5, the J call TRBJ2-7, with a tentative D call TRBD1 (6 bases). The V gene's germline CDR1 is MNHEY and CDR2 SVGAGI. The V gene lost 6 bases and the J gene lost 1 base, with 10 bases spanning the gap. The CDR3 covers 13 residues. The CDR3 region is CASRNGQSYEQYF. The CDR3 DNA follows: TGTGCCAGCAGAAATGGACAGTCCTACGAGCAGTACTTC.

As to this clone: The same CDR3 also results from other DNA sequences found in this sample. In DNA, the CDR3 is TGCGCCAGCAGCTTGTTTGCGGGGTCTAACACTGAAGCTTTCTTT. It codes for CASSLFAGSNTEAFF. The rearrangement uses TRBV5-1 and TRBJ1-1, with unresolved D. The CDR3 spans 15 residues. Trimming shortened V by 1 base and J by 2 bases, and 12 bases separated the two germline ends. The germline V gene encodes CDR1 SGHRS and CDR2 YFSETQ.

The chain joins TRBV13 to TRBJ2-3; D is undetermined. V shed 3 bases and J shed 0 bases, with 16 bases lying between them. The CDR3 extends over 17 amino acids. Germline values: CDR1 PRHDT, CDR2 FYEKMQ (reference sequence). The CDR3 DNA reads TGTGCCAGCAGCTTGTGGCGGCGTACCACTAGCACAGATACGCAGTATTTT. Its protein is CASSLWRRTTSTDTQYF.

CDR3 protein: CASGGYRVHGELFF. CDR3 coding DNA: TGTGCCAGCGGAGGTTACAGGGTCCACGGGGAGCTGTTTTTT. The rearrangement joins TRBV5-6 to TRBJ2-2; weak D call: TRBD1 (6 bases). Trimming removed 7 bases at V and 7 bases at J, with 17 bases between. In germline, CDR1 is SGHDT, CDR2 YYEEEE. This CDR3 spans 14 amino acids.

V usage is TRBV9 and J usage is TRBJ1-2; 10 positions match TRBD1. Germline CDR1 SGDLS, CDR2 YYNGEE. Trimming removed 6 bases from V and 6 bases from J; junction bases left unmatched: 17. The CDR3 is 17 residues long. The CDR3 protein is CASNGQPGTGVEDGYTF. The DNA for the CDR3 is TGTGCCAGCAATGGACAACCCGGGACAGGGGTTGAGGATGGCTACACCTTC.

This sequence joins TRBV5-1 and TRBJ2-1, with 7 nucleotides matching TRBD1. With V trimmed by 4 bases and J by 6 bases, 10 bases remained unmatched. The CDR3 runs to 15 residues. Germline V gives CDR1 SGHRS, CDR2 YFSETQ. CDR3 DNA sequence: TGCGCCAGCAGCCAGGAGACAGGGTATCTCAATGAGCAGTTCTTC. Amino acid sequence: CASSQETGYLNEQFF.

The CDR3 coding sequence is TGTGCCATCAGTGGACAGATAGCGGGAGGGTACAATGAGCAGTTCTTC. It translates to CAISGQIAGGYNEQFF. The J gene is TRBJ2-1, the V gene TRBV10-3; TRBD2 aligns across 11 bases. The CDR3 sequence is 16 residues long. Germline V gives CDR1 ENHRY, CDR2 SYGVKD. Germline trimming cut 4 bases from V and 4 bases from J; bases unmatched to any gene: 6.

J is TRBJ2-1 and V is TRBV27, with D unclear. The germline CDR1 and CDR2 sequences are MNHEY and SMNVEV (reference sequence). The CDR3 has 11 residues. V was pared by 4 bases and J by 6 bases, with 4 bases between. In DNA, the CDR3 is TGTGCCAGCAGTTATCGCAATGAGCAGTTCTTC. Amino acid sequence: CASSYRNEQFF.